These 16 T cell receptor beta chains were all obtained from the same sample, sequenced in a study of vaccination effects on CD4 cells after COVID-19. Within the ViraFEST assay, antigen-specific CD4+ T cells underwent expansion with viral peptide pools prior to sequencing. Culturing for 10 to 11 days preceded CD4+ T cell isolation. In the vaccine recipients, nucleocapsid antibodies were negative and there was no prior SARS-CoV-2 infection. The repertoire was sequenced with immunoSEQ multiplex PCR; TCRdb's copy has only in-frame clones and lacks some. There are 20,000 to 30,000 clones in the sample; 74% occur only once, and roughly 3.4% lies in the top ten. These receptors have no identified antigens. This sample comprised CD4+ T cells from PBMCs cultured with SARS-CoV-2 spike peptides, obtained before COVID-19 vaccination. Source of these receptors: a human donor who received a COVID-19 vaccine.

This chain joins TRBV2 and TRBJ2-1, with TRBD2 matching 10 bases. The CDR3 loop spans 14 amino acids. Germline V CDR1 and CDR2: SNHLY, FYNNEI. V shed 6 bases, J shed 5 bases, and the junction held 4 bases outside the gene matches. The CDR3 sequence is CASRGLATNNEQFF. The DNA of the CDR3 is TGTGCCAGCAGGGGACTAGCGACAAACAATGAGCAGTTCTTC. Filled out from reference TRBV2 and TRBJ2-1, the complete variable domain reads EPEVTQTPSHQVTQMGQEVILRCVPISNHLYFYWYRQILGQKVEFLVSFYNNEISEKSEIFDDQFSVERPDGSNFTLKIRSTKLEDSAMYFCASRGLATNNEQFFGPGTRLTVL.

The V gene is TRBV16, the J gene TRBJ1-2; D is perhaps TRBD1 (5 bases). The germline V gene has CDR1 KGHSY and CDR2 FQNENV. V lost 2 bases and J 0 bases, leaving 10 bases between the germline ends. The CDR3 covers 15 residues. The CDR3: CASSQAGTPNYGYTF. As DNA, the CDR3 is TGTGCCAGCAGCCAAGCCGGGACCCCTAACTATGGCTACACCTTC.

This chain links TRBV10-2 with TRBJ2-1, with a possible D match to TRBD2 (5 bases). CDR1 and CDR2 from the germline V gene are WSHSY and SAAADI. The V gene lost 3 bases and the J gene lost 8 bases, with 11 bases spanning the gap. The CDR3 is 13 residues long. CDR3 DNA: TGCGCCAGCAGTGAATTAACTAGGGATGAGCAGTTCTTC. This encodes CASSELTRDEQFF.

CDR3 residues: CASSLSPGQLNEKLFF. As DNA, the CDR3 is TGTGCCAGCAGCTTAAGTCCGGGACAGCTCAATGAAAAACTGTTTTTT. This sequence joins TRBV7-2 and TRBJ1-4; TRBD1 agrees at 7 bases. The CDR3 length is 16 residues. Trimming took 2 bases from V and 5 from J; bases not matched to a gene: 8. Germline-derived CDR1 and CDR2 are SGHTA and FQGNSA.

This sequence joins TRBV27 and TRBJ2-7; 9 nucleotides line up with TRBD1. In germline, CDR1 is MNHEY, CDR2 SMNVEV (reference sequence). The trim removed 3 bases at V and 4 bases at J, leaving 13 bases unmatched. The CDR3 covers 17 residues. CDR3: CASSLGRTGEKMYEQYF. Written as DNA, the CDR3 is TGTGCCAGCAGTTTGGGCCGGACAGGGGAAAAAATGTACGAGCAGTACTTC.

The J gene is TRBJ1-2, the V gene TRBV10-1; no clear D gene. Per the germline V gene, CDR1 is WNHNN and CDR2 is SYGVQD (reference sequence). V was trimmed by 2 bases and J by 3 bases, leaving 7 bases between them. CDR3 length: 13 residues. The CDR3 reads CASSEGQDYGYTF. The DNA of the CDR3 is TGCGCCAGCAGTGAGGGGCAGGACTATGGCTACACCTTC.

This clone showed up just once. The chain couples TRBV5-1 to TRBJ1-4; D may be TRBD1 (5 bases). With 1 base removed from V and 0 bases from J, the gap between germline ends came to 16 bases. This CDR3 is 18 amino acids long. The germline CDR1 and CDR2 sequences are SGHRS and YFSETQ. DNA of the CDR3: TGCGCCAGCAGCTTGAGGACAAGCCTTGGAGCAACTAATGAAAAACTGTTTTTT. Its translation is CASSLRTSLGATNEKLFF.

This clone was seen a few times. This chain connects TRBV12-3 or TRBV12-4 to TRBJ2-7; a weak D match, TRBD1 (5 bases). The CDR3 sequence is 13 residues long. V lost 7 bases to trimming and J lost 3 bases, with 13 bases between them. The chain's CDR3 is CASTLTGVYEQYF. The CDR3 DNA reads TGTGCCAGCACCCTAACAGGTGTCTACGAGCAGTACTTC.

This clone has more than one count but fewer than ten. V is TRBV19 and J is TRBJ2-1; 7 bases agree with TRBD2. After removal of 7 bases from V and 0 bases from J, the junction contained 6 bases not matched to a gene. Germline values: CDR1 LNHDA, CDR2 SQIVND (reference sequence). The CDR3 is made up of 15 amino acids. The CDR3 reads CASTISGASYNEQFF. In DNA, the CDR3 is TGTGCCAGTACCATAAGCGGGGCCTCCTACAATGAGCAGTTCTTC.

The V and J genes are TRBV6-1 and TRBJ2-7, with TRBD2 matching over 7 bases. CDR1 and CDR2 from the germline V gene are MNHNS and SASEGT. The CDR3 totals 15 residues. V lost 1 base, J lost 3 bases, and 6 bases stayed unmatched. The CDR3 region has the DNA TGTGCCAGCAGTGAAGAAGCGGGGAGGTTCTACGAGCAGTACTTC. Its protein product is CASSEEAGRFYEQYF.

V usage is TRBV19 and J usage is TRBJ1-1; D not resolved. V was shortened by 4 bases and J by 4 bases, with 13 bases between the two germline ends. This CDR3 is 14 amino acids long. CDR1 and CDR2 (germline): LNHDA, SQIVND (reference sequence). The CDR3 here is CASSNLAGFTEAFF. The CDR3 nucleotides are TGTGCCAGTAGTAATCTGGCGGGGTTCACTGAAGCTTTCTTT.

This chain connects TRBV19 to TRBJ2-1, with TRBD2 matching 10 bases. V gave up 5 bases and J gave up 7 bases; unmatched junction bases: 5. The V gene's germline CDR1 is LNHDA and CDR2 SQIVND (reference sequence). The CDR3 has 14 amino acids. Here the CDR3 DNA reads TGTGCCAGTAGTTCTCGACTAGCGGGTAATGAGCAGTTCTTC. Its protein is CASSSRLAGNEQFF.

The chain couples TRBV25-1 to TRBJ2-1; TRBD2 matches 8 bases. This CDR3 region has 16 residues. V was pared by 2 bases and J by 9 bases, with 12 bases of the junction left unmatched. CDR1 is MGHDK, CDR2 SYGVNS, per germline. The CDR3 reads CASSEPQASGWGEQFF. CDR3 nucleotides: TGTGCCAGCAGTGAACCCCAGGCTAGCGGGTGGGGTGAGCAGTTCTTC.

J is TRBJ1-2 and V is TRBV15; weak D call: TRBD1 (6 bases). V dropped 0 bases and J dropped 8 bases, with 13 bases sitting between them. This CDR3 comprises 14 residues. Germline CDR1 LNHNV, CDR2 YYDKDF (reference sequence). Here the CDR3 DNA reads TGTGCCACCAGCAGAGAGACAGGCGTCGGGGGCTACACCTTC. Translation: CATSRETGVGGYTF.

The chain couples TRBV7-8 to TRBJ2-3, with 13 bases identical to TRBD2. The trim removed 5 bases at V and 0 bases at J, leaving 5 bases unmatched. CDR1 SGHVS and CDR2 FQNEAQ come from the germline V gene. The CDR3 covers 17 residues. CDR3 nucleotides: TGTGCCAGCAGCCTAGGGACTAGCGGGACCAGCACAGATACGCAGTATTTT. Amino acids: CASSLGTSGTSTDTQYF.

The genes are TRBV7-9 and TRBJ2-2, with 8 bases lining up with TRBD1. Germline assignment: CDR1 SEHNR and CDR2 FQNEAQ (reference sequence). J lost 5 bases, V lost 4 bases, and 6 bases had no gene match. The length of the CDR3 is 15 residues. Here the CDR3 reads CASSSDRGSTGELFF. The DNA of the CDR3 is TGTGCCAGCAGCTCAGACAGGGGAAGTACCGGGGAGCTGTTTTTT.